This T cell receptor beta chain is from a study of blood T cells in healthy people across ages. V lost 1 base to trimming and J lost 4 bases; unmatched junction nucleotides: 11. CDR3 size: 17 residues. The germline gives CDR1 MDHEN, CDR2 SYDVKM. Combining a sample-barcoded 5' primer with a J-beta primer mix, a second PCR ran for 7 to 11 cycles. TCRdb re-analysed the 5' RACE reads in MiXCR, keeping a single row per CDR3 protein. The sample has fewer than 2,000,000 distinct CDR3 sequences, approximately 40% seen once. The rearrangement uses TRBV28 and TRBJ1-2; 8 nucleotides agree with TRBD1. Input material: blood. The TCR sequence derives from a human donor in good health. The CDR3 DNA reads TGTGCCAGCAGTTTATCTGAATCTTCAGGGACAGGCTATGGCTACACCTTC. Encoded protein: CASSLSESSGTGYGYTF.